Given below is one T cell receptor (beta chain) in context. As to time point: newly diagnosed GD, antithyroid drugs for less than 3 months. After RNA was extracted from PBMCs, the TCR library was made from it. This sample stems from a study of regulatory T cells in long-lasting Graves disease. Relying on iRepertoire HTBI primers and Arm-PCR of CDR3 regions, the team built TCR beta libraries. TCRdb reprocessed the multiplex PCR reads with MiXCR, giving one entry per CDR3 protein. The profile covers about 320,000 distinct CDR3 sequences, with about a sixth appearing a single time and 35% to 45% taken by the ten largest. The V gene end was trimmed by 6 bases and the J gene end by 7 bases; junction bases not matched to a gene: 14. Per germline, CDR1 SNHLY and CDR2 FYNNEI. There are 15 residues in the CDR3.

V and J are TRBV2 and TRBJ2-7, with 8 bases that match TRBD1. This clonotype originated in a female donor with Graves disease. Sample: peripheral blood mononuclear cells (PBMCs), taken at new diagnosis, from a patient treated with antithyroid drugs. The CDR3 region has the DNA TGTGCCAGCAGGAACTGGGGGCAGGGGGCGGGTGAGCAGTACTTC. Translation gives CASRNWGQGAGEQYF. Drawing the rest from reference TRBV2 and TRBJ2-7, the complete variable domain is EPEVTQTPSHQVTQMGQEVILRCVPISNHLYFYWYRQILGQKVEFLVSFYNNEISEKSEIFDDQFSVERPDGSNFTLKIRSTKLEDSAMYFCASRNWGQGAGEQYFGPGTRLTVT.